This T cell receptor (beta chain) was sequenced for a study of T cell clonality in common variable immunodeficiency. This clone appeared many times. The missing CDR3 end, 3 residues past where the read stops, is filled in from the germline J gene. CDR3 length: 17 residues. Trimming stripped 0 bases from V and 4 bases from J, with 18 bases between. The germline gives CDR1 SQVTM, CDR2 ANQGSEA. TCRdb keeps only in-frame clones here, not all; method: immunoSEQ multiplex PCR. Reported are some 50,000 clones, none seen only once; the ten largest carry around 1.8%. This clonotype was sampled from a person aged 18-70 years in good health. The J gene is TRBJ2-2, the V gene TRBV29-1, with D possibly matching TRBD1 (5 bases). Sequenced input: peripheral blood mononuclear cells. CDR3 amino acids: CSVEDLRATFGTGELFF. The part of the CDR3 DNA that was read is TGCAGCGTTGAAGATCTCAGGGCGACCTTTGGCACCGGGGAG.